The entry that follows covers one T cell receptor (beta chain) sequence. The antigen is unknown. Incorporated into the TCR beta cDNA libraries were unique molecular identifiers, which served to reduce PCR and sequencing biases. TCRdb called the PCR reads again in MiXCR, with one record for every CDR3 protein. The table lists almost 700,000 distinct CDR3 sequences, 59% of them singletons, with about 11% in the top ten. The record originates from a study of post-analysis software for immune sequencing data. General observations from the study: There were a few TRBV segments more frequent in patients than controls, and TRBV5-6, TRBV5-1 and TRBV20-1 were among them. Compared with controls, patients showed significantly lower normalized Chao1 diversity.

The CDR3 runs to 16 residues. Trimming took off 1 base at V and 6 bases at J, with 18 bases between the two ends. Germline values: CDR1 MNHNS, CDR2 SASEGT. The chain recombines TRBV6-1 with TRBJ1-2; TRBD1 is a possible D gene (5 bases). Sequencing used blood. The clonotype originates from a girl under 10 years old with multiple sclerosis. The CDR3 DNA reads TGTGCCAGCAGTGAAGGCCACCTTCGGCTGGGGGATGGCTACACCTTC. It translates to CASSEGHLRLGDGYTF.